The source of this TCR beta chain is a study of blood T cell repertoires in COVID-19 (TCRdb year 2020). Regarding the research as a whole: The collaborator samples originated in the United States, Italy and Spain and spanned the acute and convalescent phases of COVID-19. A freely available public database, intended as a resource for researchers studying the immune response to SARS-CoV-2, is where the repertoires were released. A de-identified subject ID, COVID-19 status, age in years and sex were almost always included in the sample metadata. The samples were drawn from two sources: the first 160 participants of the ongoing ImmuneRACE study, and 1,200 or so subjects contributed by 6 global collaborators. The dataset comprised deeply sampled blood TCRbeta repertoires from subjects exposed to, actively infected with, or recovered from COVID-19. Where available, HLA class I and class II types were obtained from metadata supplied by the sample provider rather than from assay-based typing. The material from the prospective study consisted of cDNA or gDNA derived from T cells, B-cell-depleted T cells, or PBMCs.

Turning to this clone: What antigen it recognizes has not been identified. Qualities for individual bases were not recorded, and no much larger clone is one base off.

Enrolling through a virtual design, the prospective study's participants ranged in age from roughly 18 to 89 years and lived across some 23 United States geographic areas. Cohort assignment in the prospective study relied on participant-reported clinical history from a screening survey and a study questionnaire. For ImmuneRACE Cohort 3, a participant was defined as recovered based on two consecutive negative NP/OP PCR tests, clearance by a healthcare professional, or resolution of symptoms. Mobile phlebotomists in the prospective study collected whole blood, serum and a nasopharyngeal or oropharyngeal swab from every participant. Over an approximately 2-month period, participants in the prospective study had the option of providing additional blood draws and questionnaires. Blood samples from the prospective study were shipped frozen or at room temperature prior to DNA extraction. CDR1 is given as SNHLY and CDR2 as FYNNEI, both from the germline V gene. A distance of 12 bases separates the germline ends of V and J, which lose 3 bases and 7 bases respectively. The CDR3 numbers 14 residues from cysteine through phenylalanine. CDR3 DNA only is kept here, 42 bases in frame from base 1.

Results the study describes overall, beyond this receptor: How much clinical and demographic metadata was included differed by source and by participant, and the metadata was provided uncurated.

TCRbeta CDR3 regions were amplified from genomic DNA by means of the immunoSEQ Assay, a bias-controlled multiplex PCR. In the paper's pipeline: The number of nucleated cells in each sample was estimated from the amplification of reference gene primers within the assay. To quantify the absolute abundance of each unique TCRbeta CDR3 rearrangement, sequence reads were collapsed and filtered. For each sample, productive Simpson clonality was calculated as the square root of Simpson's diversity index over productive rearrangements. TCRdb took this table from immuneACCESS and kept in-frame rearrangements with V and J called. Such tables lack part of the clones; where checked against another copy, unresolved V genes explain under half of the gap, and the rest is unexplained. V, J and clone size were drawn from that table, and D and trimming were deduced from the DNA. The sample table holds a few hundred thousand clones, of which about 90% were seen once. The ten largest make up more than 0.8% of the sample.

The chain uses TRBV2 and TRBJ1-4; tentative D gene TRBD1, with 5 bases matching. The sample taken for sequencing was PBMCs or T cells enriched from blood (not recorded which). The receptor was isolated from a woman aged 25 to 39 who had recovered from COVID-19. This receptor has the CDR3 CASSDQGSGEKLFF. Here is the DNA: TGTGCCAGCAGTGATCAGGGATCGGGTGAAAAACTGTTTTTT.